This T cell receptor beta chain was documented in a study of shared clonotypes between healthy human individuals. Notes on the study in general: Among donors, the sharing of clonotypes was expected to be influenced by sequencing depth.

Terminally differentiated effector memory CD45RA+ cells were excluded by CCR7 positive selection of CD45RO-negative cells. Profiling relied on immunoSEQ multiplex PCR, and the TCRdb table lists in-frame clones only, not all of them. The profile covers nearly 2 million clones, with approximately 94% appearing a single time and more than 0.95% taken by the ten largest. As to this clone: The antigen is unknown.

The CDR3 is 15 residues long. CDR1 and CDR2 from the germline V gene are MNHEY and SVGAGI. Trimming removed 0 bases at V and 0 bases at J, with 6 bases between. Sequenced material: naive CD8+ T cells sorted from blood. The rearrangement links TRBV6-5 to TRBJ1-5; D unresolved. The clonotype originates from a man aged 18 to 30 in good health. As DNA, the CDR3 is TGTGCCAGCAGTTACTCGGTGTATAGCAATCAGCCCCAGCATTTT. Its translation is CASSYSVYSNQPQHF.